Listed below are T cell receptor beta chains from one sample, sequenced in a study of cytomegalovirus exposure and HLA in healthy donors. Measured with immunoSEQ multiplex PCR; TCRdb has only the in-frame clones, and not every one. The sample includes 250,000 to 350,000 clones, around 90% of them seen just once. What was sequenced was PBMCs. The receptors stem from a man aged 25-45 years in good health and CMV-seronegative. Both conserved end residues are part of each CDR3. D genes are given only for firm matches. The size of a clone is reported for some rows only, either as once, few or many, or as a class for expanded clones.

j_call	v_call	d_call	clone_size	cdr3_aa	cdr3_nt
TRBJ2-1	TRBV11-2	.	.	CASSHLNEQFF	TGTGCCAGCAGCCACTTAAATGAGCAGTTCTTC
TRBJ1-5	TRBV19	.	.	CATARTDSNQPQHF	TGTGCCACTGCACGGACAGATAGCAATCAGCCCCAGCATTTT
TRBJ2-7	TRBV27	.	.	CASSLSQGPYEQYF	TGTGCCAGCAGTTTATCCCAGGGTCCCTACGAGCAGTACTTC
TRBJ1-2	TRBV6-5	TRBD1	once	CASSYGQGAGGYTF	TGTGCCAGCAGTTACGGGCAGGGGGCGGGTGGCTACACCTTC
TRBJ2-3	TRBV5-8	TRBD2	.	CASSWGPGLAGGYTDTQYF	TGTGCCAGCAGCTGGGGGCCGGGACTAGCGGGGGGTTATACAGATACGCAGTATTTT
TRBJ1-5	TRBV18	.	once	CASSPLEGNQPQHF	TGTGCCAGCTCACCCCTTGAGGGCAATCAGCCCCAGCATTTT
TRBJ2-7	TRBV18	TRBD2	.	CASSRLAGTYEQYF	TGTGCCAGCTCACGACTAGCGGGGACCTACGAGCAGTACTTC
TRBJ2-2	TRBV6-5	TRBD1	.	CASSWDRVTGELFF	TGTGCCAGCAGTTGGGACAGGGTCACCGGGGAGCTGTTTTTT
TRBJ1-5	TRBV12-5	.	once	CASGLGLGNQPQHF	TGTGCTAGTGGTTTGGGGCTGGGCAATCAGCCCCAGCATTTT
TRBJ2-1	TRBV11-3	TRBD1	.	CASSLTSGQGWNEQFF	TGTGCCAGCAGCTTAACCTCAGGACAGGGGTGGAATGAGCAGTTCTTC
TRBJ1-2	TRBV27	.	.	CASSLPLTGLINYGYTF	TGTGCCAGCAGTTTACCCCTCACAGGGTTAATTAACTATGGCTACACCTTC
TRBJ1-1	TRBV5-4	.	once	CASSLGLAGGFVAFF	TGTGCCAGCAGCTTGGGTTTGGCGGGGGGTTTCGTAGCTTTCTTT
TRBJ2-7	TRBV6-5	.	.	CASSPRVRTYEQYF	TGTGCCAGCAGTCCCAGGGTGAGGACCTACGAGCAGTACTTC
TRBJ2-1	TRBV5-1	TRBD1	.	CASSRLRTGQGGYNEQFF	TGCGCCAGCAGCAGGCTTCGGACGGGACAGGGGGGATACAATGAGCAGTTCTTC
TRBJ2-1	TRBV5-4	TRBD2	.	CASSFRAGGSYNEQFF	TGTGCCAGCAGCTTTCGAGCGGGGGGGTCGTACAATGAGCAGTTCTTC
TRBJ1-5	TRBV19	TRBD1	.	CASSPWTGGPQPQHF	TGTGCCAGTAGTCCATGGACAGGGGGCCCTCAGCCCCAGCATTTT
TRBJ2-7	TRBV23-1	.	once	CASSQGQVYEQYF	TGCGCCAGCAGTCAAGGGCAGGTCTACGAGCAGTACTTC
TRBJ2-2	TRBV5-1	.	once	CASSLGQPNTGELFF	TGCGCCAGCAGCTTGGGACAGCCTAACACCGGGGAGCTGTTTTTT
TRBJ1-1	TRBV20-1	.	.	CSVMNTEAFF	TGCAGTGTTATGAACACTGAAGCTTTCTTT
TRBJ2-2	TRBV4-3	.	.	CASSQLQGGELFF	TGCGCCAGCAGCCAACTACAGGGTGGGGAGCTGTTTTTT
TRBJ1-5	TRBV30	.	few	CAWSDFQVNQPQHF	TGTGCCTGGAGTGATTTTCAGGTCAATCAGCCCCAGCATTTT
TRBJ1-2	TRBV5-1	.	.	CASSQDYGYTF	TGCGCCAGCAGTCAGGACTATGGCTACACCTTC
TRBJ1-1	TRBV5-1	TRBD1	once	CASSFQGALEDTEAFF	TGCGCCAGCAGCTTCCAGGGGGCCCTTGAGGACACTGAAGCTTTCTTT
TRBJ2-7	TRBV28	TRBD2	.	CASSFLGGAYEQYF	TGTGCCAGCAGCTTTCTCGGGGGGGCCTACGAGCAGTACTTC
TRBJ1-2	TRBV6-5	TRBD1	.	CASSYSPPGTGDGYTF	TGTGCCAGCAGTTACTCCCCCCCCGGGACAGGAGATGGCTACACCTTC
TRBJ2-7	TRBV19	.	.	CASSRGGTTYEQYF	TGTGCCAGTAGTAGGGGGGGCACAACCTACGAGCAGTACTTC
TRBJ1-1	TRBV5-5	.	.	CASSSYITNTEAFF	TGTGCCAGCAGCTCCTATATCACGAACACTGAAGCTTTCTTT
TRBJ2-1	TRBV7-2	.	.	CASSLVRTSSDEQFF	TGTGCCAGCAGCTTAGTAAGAACTAGTTCCGATGAGCAGTTCTTC
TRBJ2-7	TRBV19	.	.	CASSRAGSGAYEQYF	TGTGCCAGTAGTAGGGCCGGGAGCGGCGCCTACGAGCAGTACTTC
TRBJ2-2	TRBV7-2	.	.	CASSETRPGTGELFF	TGTGCCAGCAGCGAGACTCGCCCGGGCACCGGGGAGCTGTTTTTT
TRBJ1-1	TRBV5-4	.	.	CASSLGTANTEAFF	TGTGCCAGCAGCTTGGGCACAGCGAACACTGAAGCTTTCTTT
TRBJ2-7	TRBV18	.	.	CASSGVGVASYEQYF	TGTGCCAGCTCAGGGGTAGGGGTTGCCTCCTACGAGCAGTACTTC
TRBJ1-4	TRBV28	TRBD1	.	CASRLGQGYEKLFF	TGTGCCAGCAGGCTTGGACAGGGCTACGAAAAACTGTTTTTT
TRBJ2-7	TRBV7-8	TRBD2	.	CASRSGGSYEQYF	TGTGCCAGCCGTAGCGGGGGCTCCTACGAGCAGTACTTC
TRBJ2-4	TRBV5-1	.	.	CASSLEAGLSKNIQYF	TGCGCCAGCAGCTTGGAGGCAGGGCTGTCCAAAAACATTCAGTACTTC
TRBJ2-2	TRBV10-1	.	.	CASSETVSRELFF	TGCGCCAGCAGTGAAACAGTGAGCCGGGAGCTGTTTTTT
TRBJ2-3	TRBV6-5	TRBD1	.	CASSSTGVSTDTQYF	TGTGCCAGCAGTTCGACAGGGGTTAGCACAGATACGCAGTATTTT
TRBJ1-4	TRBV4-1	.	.	CASSLQFSNEKLFF	TGCGCCAGCAGCCTACAGTTCTCTAATGAAAAACTGTTTTTT
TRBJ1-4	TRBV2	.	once	CASILQGPREKLFF	TGTGCCAGCATTTTGCAGGGCCCCCGAGAAAAACTGTTTTTT
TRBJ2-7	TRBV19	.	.	CASSRAKDGGYEQYF	TGTGCCAGTAGTAGGGCGAAGGACGGAGGCTACGAGCAGTACTTC
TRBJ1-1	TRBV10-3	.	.	CAISALSDSLDTEAFF	TGTGCCATCAGTGCGCTCTCAGACAGCCTGGACACTGAAGCTTTCTTT
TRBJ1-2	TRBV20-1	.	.	CSALSNYGYTF	TGCAGTGCCTTGTCTAACTATGGCTACACCTTC
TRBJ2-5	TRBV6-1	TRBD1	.	CASSEAVGQGSETQYF	TGTGCCAGCAGTGAAGCAGTGGGACAGGGCTCAGAGACCCAGTACTTC
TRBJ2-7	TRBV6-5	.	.	CATTGRAYEQYF	TGTGCCACCACGGGCAGGGCTTACGAGCAGTACTTC